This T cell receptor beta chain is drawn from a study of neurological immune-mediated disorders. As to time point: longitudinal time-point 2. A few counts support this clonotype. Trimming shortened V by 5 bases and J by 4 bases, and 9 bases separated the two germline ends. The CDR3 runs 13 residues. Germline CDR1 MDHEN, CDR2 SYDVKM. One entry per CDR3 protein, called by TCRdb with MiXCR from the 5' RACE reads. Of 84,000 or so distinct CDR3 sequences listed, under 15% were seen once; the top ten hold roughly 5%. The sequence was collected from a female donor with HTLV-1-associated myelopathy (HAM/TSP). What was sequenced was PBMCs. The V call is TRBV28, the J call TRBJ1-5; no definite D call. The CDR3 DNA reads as TGTGCCAGCAGTCAGATGGGTAATCAGCCCCAGCATTTT. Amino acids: CASSQMGNQPQHF.